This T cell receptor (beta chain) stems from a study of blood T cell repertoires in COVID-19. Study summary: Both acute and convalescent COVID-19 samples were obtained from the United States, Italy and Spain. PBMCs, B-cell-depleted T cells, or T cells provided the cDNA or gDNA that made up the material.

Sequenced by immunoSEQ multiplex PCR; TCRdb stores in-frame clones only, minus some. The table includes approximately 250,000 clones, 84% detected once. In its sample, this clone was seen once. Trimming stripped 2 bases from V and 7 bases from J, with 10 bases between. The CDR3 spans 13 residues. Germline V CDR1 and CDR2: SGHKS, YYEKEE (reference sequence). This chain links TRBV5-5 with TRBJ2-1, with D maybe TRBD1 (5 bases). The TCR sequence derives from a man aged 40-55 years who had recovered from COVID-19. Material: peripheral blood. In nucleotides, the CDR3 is TGTGCCAGCAGCTTCGACAGTTGGAATGAGCAGTTCTTC. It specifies CASSFDSWNEQFF.